Listed here are 28 T cell receptor beta chains from one sample, sequenced in a study of cytomegalovirus exposure and HLA in healthy donors listed by TCRdb under 2017. Library generation was performed with the immunoSEQ multiplex PCR assay. For the multiplex PCR, a mixture combining 60 forward primers for TCR Vbeta segments and 13 reverse primers for TCR Jbeta segments was used. TCRdb took this table from immuneACCESS and kept in-frame rearrangements with V and J called. Such tables lack part of the clones; where checked against another copy, unresolved V genes explain under half of the gap, and the rest is unexplained. A total of 150,000 to 200,000 clones appear in this sample, roughly three quarters of them only once. The biggest ten clones account for 4% to 5% of the sample. Specimen: PBMCs. All receptors derive from a man younger than 35 in good health and CMV-seropositive.

This chain uses TRBV4-1 with TRBJ1-1; 10 bases are shared with TRBD1. Trimming removed 3 bases from V and 5 bases from J; junction bases left unmatched: 9. Germline values: CDR1 MGHRA, CDR2 YSYEKL. The CDR3 loop spans 16 amino acids. The CDR3 DNA is TGCGCCAGCAGCCATAGTTTCCGGGACAGGGGTACTGAAGCTTTCTTT. Translated, it gives CASSHSFRDRGTEAFF.

This chain joins TRBV27 and TRBJ1-6; 8 positions match TRBD1. The CDR3 spans 15 residues. Germline V lookup: CDR1 MNHEY, CDR2 SMNVEV (reference sequence). V trimming: 5 bases; J trimming: 7 bases; junction bases outside the gene matches: 7. The CDR3 bases are TGTGCCAGCAGTCCGGACAGGGCCGGCAATTCACCCCTCCACTTT. This gives the protein CASSPDRAGNSPLHF.

The chain employs TRBV6-1 and TRBJ1-2; D remains ambiguous. Trimming stripped 2 bases from V and 8 bases from J, with 18 bases between. CDR1 and CDR2 (germline): MNHNS, SASEGT. The CDR3 contains 15 residues. CDR3 DNA sequence: TGTGCCAGCAGTGAATCGGCGGCATCACCTCTGGGCTACACCTTC. Amino acid sequence: CASSESAASPLGYTF.

The chain is built from TRBV9 and TRBJ2-2; 12 bases match TRBD2. The CDR3 extends over 16 amino acids. After removal of 1 base from V and 4 bases from J, the junction contained 2 bases not matched to a gene. The V gene's germline CDR1 is SGDLS and CDR2 YYNGEE. The CDR3 DNA sequence: TGTGCCAGCAGCGTACTAGCGGGAGGGTCCACCGGGGAGCTGTTTTTT. This sequence encodes CASSVLAGGSTGELFF.

This sequence joins TRBV6-1 and TRBJ1-5; 7 bases match TRBD1. Unmatched junction bases numbered 5, after V lost 3 bases and J lost 6 bases. Germline-derived CDR1 and CDR2 are MNHNS and SASEGT. This CDR3 is 14 amino acids long. DNA for the CDR3: TGTGCCAGCAGTGACGACAGGGTGGGTCAGCCCCAGCATTTT. Its translation is CASSDDRVGQPQHF.

The chain uses TRBV5-5 and TRBJ2-7; maybe TRBD2 (6 bases). Germline V CDR1 and CDR2: SGHKS, YYEKEE (reference sequence). CDR3 length: 13 residues. The ends were cut back, 3 bases at V and 2 bases at J, with 9 bases in the middle. The CDR3 DNA reads TGTGCCAGCAGCTACGGGGGAGCCTACGAGCAGTACGTC. It is translated as CASSYGGAYEQYV.

The chain employs TRBV7-8 and TRBJ2-7, with D possibly matching TRBD1 (6 bases). Trimming shortened V by 5 bases and J by 0 bases, and 14 bases separated the two germline ends. The CDR3 is made up of 15 amino acids. CDR1 SGHVS and CDR2 FQNEAQ come from the germline V gene. In DNA, the CDR3 is TGTGCCAGCAGCCGTTCGGACAGAAACTCCTACGAGCAGTACGTC. Translation: CASSRSDRNSYEQYV.

The CDR3: CASSTRDWGYEQFF. The CDR3, as DNA: TGTGCCAGCAGTACCCGGGACTGGGGTTATGAGCAGTTCTTC. The V gene is TRBV27, the J gene TRBJ2-1; possibly TRBD2 for D (6 bases). The CDR3 totals 14 residues. Per germline, CDR1 MNHEY and CDR2 SMNVEV (reference sequence). Between the trimmed V and J ends, which lost 5 bases and 8 bases, there was a span of 16 bases.

The CDR3: CASSKGGGRANEQFF. CDR3 nucleotides: TGTGCCAGCAGCAAAGGAGGCGGGAGGGCCAATGAGCAGTTCTTC. The chain recombines TRBV9 with TRBJ2-1, with TRBD2 identical over 9 bases. The CDR3 runs to 15 residues. With V trimmed by 4 bases and J by 6 bases, 8 bases remained unmatched. Germline loops: CDR1 SGDLS, CDR2 YYNGEE.

In its sample, this clone was seen a few times. This sequence joins TRBV6-1 and TRBJ2-7; TRBD1 is a possible D gene (5 bases). CDR1 MNHNS and CDR2 SASEGT come from the germline V gene. The CDR3 is made up of 12 amino acids. With 2 bases removed from V and 7 bases from J, the gap between germline ends came to 9 bases. DNA for the CDR3: TGTGCCAGCAGTGAACCAGGACAAGAGCAGTACGTC. Its protein is CASSEPGQEQYV.

This clone was seen a handful of times. The chain uses TRBV2 and TRBJ1-1; weak D call: TRBD1 (5 bases). The germline V gene encodes CDR1 SNHLY and CDR2 FYNNEI. The CDR3 is 14 amino acids. Between the trimmed V and J ends, which lost 1 base and 10 bases, there was a span of 16 bases. The CDR3 loop reads CASSEEQASVGAFF. CDR3 sequence (DNA): TGTGCCAGCAGTGAAGAACAGGCGTCCGTTGGAGCTTTCTTT.

This clone was picked up one time. This chain uses TRBV15 with TRBJ1-1; D is unresolved. CDR1 and CDR2 (germline): LNHNV, YYDKDF (reference sequence). This CDR3 region has 14 residues. The ends were cut back, 4 bases at V and 2 bases at J, with 11 bases in the middle. CDR3 region: CATSNGFPNTEAFF. As DNA, the CDR3 is TGTGCCACCAGCAATGGCTTCCCCAACACTGAAGCTTTCTTT. The entire variable domain, with the rest obtained from reference TRBV15 and TRBJ1-1, is as follows: DAMVIQNPRYQVTQFGKPVTLSCSQTLNHNVMYWYQQKSSQAPKLLFHYYDKDFNNEADTPDNFQSRRPNTSFCFLDIRSPGLGDTAMYLCATSNGFPNTEAFFGQGTRLTVV.

The J gene is TRBJ2-1, the V gene TRBV19; perhaps TRBD2 as D (5 bases). V shed 3 bases and J shed 6 bases, with 21 bases lying between them. Germline V lookup: CDR1 LNHDA, CDR2 SQIVND (reference sequence). The CDR3 sequence is 17 residues long. The CDR3 bases are TGTGCCAGTAGTATTGGCGCCACTAGTCCGATACGCAATGAGCAGTTCTTC. Its translation: CASSIGATSPIRNEQFF.

The chain couples TRBV4-1 to TRBJ2-2; possibly TRBD1 for D (5 bases). Per germline, CDR1 MGHRA and CDR2 YSYEKL. Trimming removed 1 base from V and 5 bases from J, with 11 bases in between. The CDR3 covers 15 residues. The CDR3 here is CASSQAPRGTGELFF. The CDR3, as DNA: TGCGCCAGCAGCCAAGCACCTAGGGGTACCGGGGAGCTGTTTTTT.

This sequence joins TRBV19 and TRBJ2-4, with D possibly being TRBD1 (6 bases). This CDR3 has 16 amino acids. Germline loops: CDR1 LNHDA, CDR2 SQIVND (reference sequence). V was clipped by 6 bases and J by 1 base, with 16 bases between them. In nucleotides, the CDR3 is TGTGCCAGTAGCCCCGACAGGTGGAGGGCCAAAAACATTCAGTACTTC. Amino acids: CASSPDRWRAKNIQYF.

This sequence joins TRBV20-1 and TRBJ1-2, with 7 bases fitting TRBD1. From germline, CDR1 is DFQATT and CDR2 SNEGSKA (reference sequence). The V and J ends lost 6 bases and 12 bases, in that order; junction bases with no gene match: 10. CDR3 length equals 11 residues. DNA for the CDR3: TGCAGTGCGAAGTTACAGGGGACGAACACCTTC. Its protein is CSAKLQGTNTF.

A few counts support this clone. V gene TRBV11-2 combines with J gene TRBJ2-1, with D maybe TRBD2 (5 bases). Trimming stripped 3 bases from V and 5 bases from J, with 17 bases between. The germline CDR1 and CDR2 sequences are SGHAT and FQNNGV. The CDR3 has 16 residues. Here the CDR3 DNA reads TGTGCCAGCAGCTTTGACTTTGCGGGTGTCGACAATGAGCAGTTCTTC. Translating it yields CASSFDFAGVDNEQFF.

This clone was counted only a few times. The chain couples TRBV19 to TRBJ2-7; the D gene is possibly TRBD2 (6 bases). Germline loops: CDR1 LNHDA, CDR2 SQIVND (reference sequence). The CDR3 runs 15 residues. Trimming stripped 5 bases from V and 0 bases from J, with 14 bases between. The CDR3 here is CASSRSGEPSYEQYV. As DNA, the CDR3 is TGTGCCAGTAGTCGCTCGGGGGAACCCTCCTACGAGCAGTACGTC.

The V and J genes are TRBV6-1 and TRBJ1-2; TRBD1 matches 7 bases. J was trimmed by 2 bases and V by 6 bases; bases with no gene match: 6. Germline V gene data show CDR1 as MNHNS and CDR2 as SASEGT. CDR3 size: 14 residues. CDR3 in DNA: TGTGCCAGCAGGGAACCACAGGGGAACTATGGCTACACCTTC. It is translated as CASREPQGNYGYTF.

This chain links TRBV18 with TRBJ1-6; D call uncertain. V lost 6 bases, J lost 7 bases, and 13 bases lay in between. Germline assignment: CDR1 KGHSH and CDR2 LQKENI. The CDR3 is 14 residues long. In DNA, the CDR3 is TGTGCCAGCTCCAAAGCACCAAAGAATTCACCCCTCCACTTT. This translates into CASSKAPKNSPLHF.

This chain uses TRBV11-2 with TRBJ1-1; TRBD1 is a possible D gene (6 bases). This CDR3 spans 13 amino acids. In germline, CDR1 is SGHAT, CDR2 FQNNGV. The V and J ends lost 9 bases and 4 bases respectively, with 15 bases between them. CDR3 amino acids: CASSGAGGTEAFF. The CDR3 bases are TGTGCCAGTTCAGGGGCGGGAGGCACTGAAGCTTTCTTT.

V usage is TRBV30 and J usage is TRBJ1-3, with 8 bases lining up with TRBD1. The J segment lost 2 bases and the V segment lost 2 bases, leaving 8 bases of the junction unmatched. The CDR3 totals 16 residues. In germline, CDR1 is GTSNPN, CDR2 SVGIG (reference sequence). As DNA, the CDR3 is TGTGCCTGGAGTACCGGACAGGGCCGGACTGGAAACACCATATATTTT. Encoded protein: CAWSTGQGRTGNTIYF.

The V gene is TRBV6-1, the J gene TRBJ1-5, with unresolved D. Germline loops: CDR1 MNHNS, CDR2 SASEGT. CDR3 length: 12 amino acids. Trimming shortened V by 1 base and J by 6 bases, and 4 bases separated the two germline ends. CDR3 residues: CASSEGSQPQHF. In DNA, the CDR3 is TGTGCCAGCAGTGAAGGGAGTCAGCCCCAGCATTTT.

V is TRBV6-1 and J is TRBJ2-7; the D gene is possibly TRBD2 (5 bases). The CDR3 length is 13 residues. CDR1 and CDR2 from the germline V gene are MNHNS and SASEGT. V dropped 6 bases and J dropped 5 bases, with 14 bases sitting between them. The CDR3 reads CASRDPGVHEQYV. The CDR3 coding sequence is TGTGCCAGCAGGGACCCCGGGGTCCACGAGCAGTACGTC.

The chain carries TRBV27 and TRBJ1-5; no definite D call. The germline CDR1 and CDR2 sequences are MNHEY and SMNVEV (reference sequence). The CDR3 runs 15 residues. Trimming took off 3 bases at V and 5 bases at J, with 14 bases between the two ends. The CDR3 DNA follows: TGTGCCAGCAGTTTGGGCCAGCAACCTTATCAGCCCCAGCATTTT. It translates to CASSLGQQPYQPQHF.

This clone was recorded only once. The chain recombines TRBV4-1 with TRBJ1-5, with 7 bases lining up with TRBD1. Germline loops: CDR1 MGHRA, CDR2 YSYEKL. The CDR3 contains 15 residues. Trimming removed 1 base from V and 9 bases from J; junction bases left unmatched: 9. CDR3: CASSQVGTALRPQHF. The CDR3 nucleotides are TGCGCCAGCAGCCAAGTCGGGACAGCCTTAAGGCCCCAGCATTTT.

The chain's CDR3 is CACTGTSLFTDTQYF. The CDR3, as DNA: TGTGCCTGTACGGGGACTAGCCTCTTCACAGATACGCAGTATTTT. V and J are TRBV30 and TRBJ2-3; 9 bases agree with TRBD2. The junction had 9 bases not matched to a gene; V was cut back by 6 bases and J by 2 bases. The CDR3 is 15 residues long. Germline CDR1 and CDR2: GTSNPN and SVGIG (reference sequence).

The V and J genes are TRBV6-5 and TRBJ1-3, with D possibly matching TRBD1 (5 bases). From germline, CDR1 is MNHEY and CDR2 SVGAGI. This CDR3 comprises 14 residues. Trimming removed 5 bases from V and 3 bases from J, with 11 bases in between. CDR3 amino acids: CASSTGTFGNTIYF. The CDR3 coding sequence is TGTGCCAGCAGTACTGGGACTTTTGGAAACACCATATATTTT.